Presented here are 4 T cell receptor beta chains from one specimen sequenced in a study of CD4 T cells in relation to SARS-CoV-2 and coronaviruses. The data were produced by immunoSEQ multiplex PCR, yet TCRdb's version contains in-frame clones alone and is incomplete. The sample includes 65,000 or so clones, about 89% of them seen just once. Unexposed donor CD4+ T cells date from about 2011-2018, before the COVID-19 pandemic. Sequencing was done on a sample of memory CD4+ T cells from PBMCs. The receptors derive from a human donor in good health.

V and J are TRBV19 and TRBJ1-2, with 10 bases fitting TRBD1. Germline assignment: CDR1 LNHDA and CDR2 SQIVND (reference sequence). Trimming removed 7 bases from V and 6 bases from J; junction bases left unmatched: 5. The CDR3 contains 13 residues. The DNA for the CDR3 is TGTGCCAGTACGGACAGGGGGGAGGATGGCTACACCTTC. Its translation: CASTDRGEDGYTF.

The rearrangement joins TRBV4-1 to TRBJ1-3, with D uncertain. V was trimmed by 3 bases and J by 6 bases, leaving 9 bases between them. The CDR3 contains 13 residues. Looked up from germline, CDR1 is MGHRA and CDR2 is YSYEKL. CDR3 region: CASSQDGINTIYF. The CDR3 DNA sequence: TGCGCCAGCAGCCAGGACGGTATAAACACCATATATTTT.

The CDR3 is CASSFGGSSYNSPLHF. CDR3 coding DNA: TGTGCCAGCAGCTTCGGTGGTAGCTCCTATAATTCACCCCTCCACTTT. The chain links TRBV5-6 to TRBJ1-6, with D unresolved. Germline CDR1 and CDR2: SGHDT and YYEEEE. The CDR3 consists of 16 residues. V was trimmed by 2 bases and J by 0 bases, leaving 9 bases between them.

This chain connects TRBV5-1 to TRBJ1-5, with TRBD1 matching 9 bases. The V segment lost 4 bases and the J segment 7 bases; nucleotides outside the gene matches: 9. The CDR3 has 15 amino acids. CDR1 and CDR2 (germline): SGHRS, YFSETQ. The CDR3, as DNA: TGCGCCAGCAGCCCGGGACAGGGTGTCGGCCAGCCCCAGCATTTT. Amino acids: CASSPGQGVGQPQHF.